This TCR beta chain comes out of a study of blood T cell repertoires in COVID-19. Study background: Samples representing acute and convalescent COVID-19 were sourced from the United States, Italy and Spain. Sample material is recorded as cDNA or gDNA derived from T cells, B-cell-depleted T cells, or PBMCs.

This CDR3 spans 15 amino acids. This clone was seen a handful of times. Per the study methods: Estimated nucleated cell counts came from reference gene primer amplification. TCRdb's table, derived via immunoSEQ multiplex PCR, lists solely in-frame clones and lacks some. V and J calls and clone size are as listed in that table; D and trimming were resolved from the DNA. The sample consists of around 400,000 clones, approximately 87% of them appearing once. Recruited during active infection, patients (from Seattle) were subsequently followed longitudinally. V is TRBV21-1 and J is TRBJ1-1; the D call TRBD1 from the table was never checked on the DNA. TRBV21-1 is noted as a pseudogene. The receptor comes from a woman aged 60-75 years with COVID-19, enrolled during active disease. Material for sequencing was peripheral blood. This CDR3 is CASSPLGTGNTEAFF. CDR3 bases: TGTGCCAGCAGCCCCCTCGGGACAGGGAACACTGAAGCTTTCTTT.